This T cell receptor (beta chain) emerged from a study of early T cells in non-severe SARS-CoV-2 infection (dated by TCRdb to 2020 to 2023). Background on the whole study: TCR sequencing used bulk RNA from unsorted whole blood, so alpha and beta chains could not be paired. What the authors observed across the whole study: VDJdb matching was skewed toward anti-spike CD8 responses, so virus-specific expansions were likely underestimated and private and CD4 specificities were missed.

Only a few counts were recorded for this clonotype. Its antigen is not yet known. Base qualities are not at hand, and no much larger clone is one base apart. Set within a cohort of healthcare workers in London, UK, this nested case-control study involved weekly PCR testing of nasopharyngeal swabs along with blood sampling. Healthcare workers were enrolled in the week of the UK lockdown, from 23 to 31 March 2020, and were followed every week for up to 16 weeks. The receptor library was made with 5' RACE. The sample was run on a NextSeq 500. In the TCR library protocol, unique molecular identifiers were attached to individual cDNA molecules to correct for PCR bias and sequencing error. Both TCR alpha and beta chains were sequenced, and tight co-correlation was observed between alpha and beta sequence abundances in each sample. Per the original workflow: Decombinator V4 was used to perform V gene, J gene and CDR3 annotation of TCR sequences. Expanded TCRs were defined as changing significantly between any two time points under a Poisson model with p below 0.0001. TCR abundances were normalised to the total number of TCRs sequenced per sample and were expressed as counts per million. VDJdb, accessed 1 November 2021, was searched for CMV, EBV and SARS-CoV-2 annotated TCRs, with TCRs annotated for multiple antigens excluded. In TCRdb, the public reads were trimmed at Q25 with fastp and aligned with MiXCR, with productive beta chains retained. Each CDR3 protein gets just one entry, which takes the most common genes and DNA from the rows behind it. The V and J calls reflect TCRdb's pipeline rather than the authors' work. The sample data list 55,000 to 65,000 distinct CDR3 sequences, and around 16% of these were observed just once. The top ten constitute roughly 3.9% of the sample.

Sequences were derived from whole blood, sampled at baseline. This TCR came from an adult who was a healthcare worker with PCR-confirmed SARS-CoV-2 infection or an uninfected control (not recorded which).

The CDR3 reads CASSLMGNQPQHF. The nucleotide sequence is given as TGCGCCAGCAGCTTAATGGGCAATCAGCCCCAGCATTTT. The chain is encoded by TRBV5-1 joined to TRBJ1-5; there is no confident call for the D gene. The CDR3 covers 13 residues, taking in both the cysteine and the phenylalanine. Only CDR3 DNA remains: 39 bases, in frame from the first base. A distance of 5 bases separates the germline ends of V and J, which lose 2 bases and 2 bases respectively. As encoded in the germline V gene, CDR1 is SGHRS while CDR2 is YFSETQ.